This TCR beta chain was identified during a study of shared clonotypes between healthy human individuals. Study information: The cohort comprised a couple of women and a few men. Their ages spanned 18 to 49 years. General study findings and limits: Generation of non-shared clonotypes was less probable than generation of clonotypes shared by all four donors.

Profiling relied on immunoSEQ multiplex PCR, and the TCRdb table lists in-frame clones only, not all of them. The sample yields some 2,000,000 clones, nearly 97% seen once. About this clone itself: No antigen is known for it.

CDR1 is SGHVS and CDR2 is FQNEAQ in the germline V gene. The CDR3 contains 16 residues. Trimming at V came to 3 bases and at J to 5 bases, leaving 9 bases not matched to a gene. The chain recombines TRBV7-8 with TRBJ2-2; 7 positions agree with TRBD1. This sequence was found in a man younger than 30 in good health. The sample was naive CD4+ T cells sorted from blood. Subset described: CD45RA+ positively selected. CDR3 sequence reads: CASSFSGGKWTGELFF. The CDR3 DNA follows: TGTGCCAGCAGCTTTTCAGGGGGAAAGTGGACCGGGGAGCTGTTTTTT.